The clone carrying this TCR beta chain was counted ten times or more. This specimen comes from a study of T-cell reconstitution after alpha-beta-depleted transplantation in children. Molecular barcoding with unique molecular identifiers was used for the TCRbeta library. Via MiXCR, TCRdb re-called the PCR reads, giving one row per CDR3 protein. The sample lists 190,000 or so distinct CDR3 sequences; about 6.4% were seen once. This receptor was obtained from a human donor who donated a stem cell graft to a child with Wiskott-Aldrich syndrome. The sequences come from PBMCs from the stem cell graft donor, collected from the stem cell graft.

DNA for the CDR3: TGTGCCAGCAGCCAGTTAAGTTGGGGCTACACCTTC. Amino acid sequence: CASSQLSWGYTF. V and J are TRBV21-1 and TRBJ1-2. TRBV21-1 is assigned pseudogene status. The CDR3 contains 12 residues.